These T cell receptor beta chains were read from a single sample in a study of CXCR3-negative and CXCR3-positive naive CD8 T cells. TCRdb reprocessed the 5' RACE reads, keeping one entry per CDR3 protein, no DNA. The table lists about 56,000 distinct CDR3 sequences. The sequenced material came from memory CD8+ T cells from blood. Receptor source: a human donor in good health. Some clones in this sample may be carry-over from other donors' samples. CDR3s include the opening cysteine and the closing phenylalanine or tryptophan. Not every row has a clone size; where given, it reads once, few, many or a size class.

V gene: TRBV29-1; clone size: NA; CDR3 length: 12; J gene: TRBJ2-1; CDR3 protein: CSGRQGGNEQFF
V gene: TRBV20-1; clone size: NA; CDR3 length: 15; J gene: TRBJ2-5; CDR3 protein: CSASETFTGEETQYF
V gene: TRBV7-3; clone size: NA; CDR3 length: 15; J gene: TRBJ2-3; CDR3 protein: CASSLSGGATDTQYF
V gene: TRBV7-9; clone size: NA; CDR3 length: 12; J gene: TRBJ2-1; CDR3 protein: CASSLAFTGAFF
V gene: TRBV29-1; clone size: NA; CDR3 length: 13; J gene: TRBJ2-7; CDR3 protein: CSVRLAGGYEQYF
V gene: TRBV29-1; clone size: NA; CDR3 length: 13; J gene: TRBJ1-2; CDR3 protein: CSARAEDRYGYTF
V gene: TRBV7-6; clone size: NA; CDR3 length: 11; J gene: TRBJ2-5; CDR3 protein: CASSPRETQYF
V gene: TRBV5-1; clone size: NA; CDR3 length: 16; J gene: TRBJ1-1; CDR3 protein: CASSLLREAANTEAFF
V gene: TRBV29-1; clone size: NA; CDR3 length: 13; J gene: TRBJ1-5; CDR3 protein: CSVDEGLGQPQHF
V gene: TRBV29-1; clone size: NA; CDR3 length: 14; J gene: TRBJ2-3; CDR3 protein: CSVESQDRTDTQYF
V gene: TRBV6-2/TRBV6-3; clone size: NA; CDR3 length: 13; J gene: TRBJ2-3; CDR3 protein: CASRGGHTDTQYF
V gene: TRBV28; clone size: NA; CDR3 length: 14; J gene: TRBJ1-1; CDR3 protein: CASSSPGRPAEAFF
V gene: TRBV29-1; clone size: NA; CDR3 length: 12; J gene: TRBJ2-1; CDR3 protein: CSVGSGDNEQFF
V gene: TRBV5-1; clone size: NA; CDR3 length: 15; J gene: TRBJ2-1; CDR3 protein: CASSFSNRVYNEQFF
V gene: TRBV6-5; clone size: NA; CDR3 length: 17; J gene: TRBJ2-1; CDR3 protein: CASSYGRMRFLRTEQFF
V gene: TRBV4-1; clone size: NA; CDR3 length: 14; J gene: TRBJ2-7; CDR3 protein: CASSQDSGTYEQYF
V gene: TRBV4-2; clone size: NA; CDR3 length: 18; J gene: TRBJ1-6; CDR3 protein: CASSQDNQAISYNSPLHF
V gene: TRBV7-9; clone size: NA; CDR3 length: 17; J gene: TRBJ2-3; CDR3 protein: CASSSTLAGDRTDTQYF
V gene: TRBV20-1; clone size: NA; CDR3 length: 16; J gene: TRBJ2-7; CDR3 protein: CSARDMRAGGIDEQYF
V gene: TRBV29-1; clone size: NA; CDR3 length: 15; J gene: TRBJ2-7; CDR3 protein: CSVFVAETEPDEQYF
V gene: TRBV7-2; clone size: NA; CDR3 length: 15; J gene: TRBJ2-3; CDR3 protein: CASSLVGGSTDTQYF
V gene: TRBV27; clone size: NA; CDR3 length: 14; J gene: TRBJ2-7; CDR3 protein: CASSSGGLSYEQYF
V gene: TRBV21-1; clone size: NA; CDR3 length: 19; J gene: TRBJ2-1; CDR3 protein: CASKWNSGGADRYHNEQFF
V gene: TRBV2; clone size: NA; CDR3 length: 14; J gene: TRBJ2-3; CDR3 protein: CASPLAGSTDTQYF
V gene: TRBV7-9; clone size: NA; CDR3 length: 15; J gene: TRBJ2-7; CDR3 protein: CASSLGTGGDYEQYF
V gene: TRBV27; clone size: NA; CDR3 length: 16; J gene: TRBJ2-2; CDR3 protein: CASGTRQGIDTGELFF
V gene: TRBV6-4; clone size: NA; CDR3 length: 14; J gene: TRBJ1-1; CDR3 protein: CASSAGGENTEAFF
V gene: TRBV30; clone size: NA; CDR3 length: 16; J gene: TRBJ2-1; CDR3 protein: CAWSPPASGLVNEQFF
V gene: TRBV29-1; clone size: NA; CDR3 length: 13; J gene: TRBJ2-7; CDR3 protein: CSVLGTGPYEQYF
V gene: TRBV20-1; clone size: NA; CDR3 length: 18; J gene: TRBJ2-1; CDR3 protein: CSASDPAFLGTRYNEQFF
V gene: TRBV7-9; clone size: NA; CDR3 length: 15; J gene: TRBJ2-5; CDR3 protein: CASSSPGQLQETQYF
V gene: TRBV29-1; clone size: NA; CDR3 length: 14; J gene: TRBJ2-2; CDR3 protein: CSVPRKANTGELFF
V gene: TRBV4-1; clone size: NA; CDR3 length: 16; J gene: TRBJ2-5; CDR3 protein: CASSQDGQNTQETQYF
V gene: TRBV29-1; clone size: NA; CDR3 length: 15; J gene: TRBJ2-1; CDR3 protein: CSAASWDGSYNEQFF
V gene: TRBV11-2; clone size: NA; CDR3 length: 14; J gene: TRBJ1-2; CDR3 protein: CASSLYPTDDGYTF
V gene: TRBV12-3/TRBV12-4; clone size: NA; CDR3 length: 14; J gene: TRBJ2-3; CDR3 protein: CASSTSGGTDTQYF
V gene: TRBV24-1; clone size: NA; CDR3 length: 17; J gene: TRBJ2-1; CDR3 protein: CATSEPKDSAGANEQFF
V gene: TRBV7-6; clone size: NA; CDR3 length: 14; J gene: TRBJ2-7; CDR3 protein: CASSFGTGTYEQYF
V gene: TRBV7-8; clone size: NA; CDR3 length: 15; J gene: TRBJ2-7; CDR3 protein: CASSFLAGGEGEQYF
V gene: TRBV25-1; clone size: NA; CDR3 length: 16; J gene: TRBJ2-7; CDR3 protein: CASSASGTPRPYEQYF
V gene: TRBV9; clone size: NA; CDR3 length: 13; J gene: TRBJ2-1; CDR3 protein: CASSVVSPNEQFF
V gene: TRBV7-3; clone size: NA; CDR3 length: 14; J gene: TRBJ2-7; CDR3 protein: CASSSGLAGDEQYF
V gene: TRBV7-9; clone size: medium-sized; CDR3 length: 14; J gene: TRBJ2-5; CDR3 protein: CASTFPGLEETQYF
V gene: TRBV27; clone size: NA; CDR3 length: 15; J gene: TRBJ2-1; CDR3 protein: CASSLKSSAGNEQFF
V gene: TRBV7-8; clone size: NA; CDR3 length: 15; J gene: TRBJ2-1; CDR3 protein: CASSFGTTSYNEQFF
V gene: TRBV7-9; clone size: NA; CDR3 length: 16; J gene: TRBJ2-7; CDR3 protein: CASSPPGTREKYEQYF
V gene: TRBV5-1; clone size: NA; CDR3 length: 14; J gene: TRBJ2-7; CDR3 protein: CASSPGLADYEQYF
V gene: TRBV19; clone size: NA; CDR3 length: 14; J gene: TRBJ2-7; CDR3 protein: CASSIRDLFDEQYF
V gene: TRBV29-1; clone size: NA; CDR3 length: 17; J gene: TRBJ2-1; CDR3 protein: CSVDGLAGGPNNNEQFF
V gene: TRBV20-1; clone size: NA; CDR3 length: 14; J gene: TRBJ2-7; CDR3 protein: CSARDRPGGAEQYF
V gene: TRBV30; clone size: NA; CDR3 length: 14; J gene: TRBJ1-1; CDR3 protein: CASYRWGRDTEAFF
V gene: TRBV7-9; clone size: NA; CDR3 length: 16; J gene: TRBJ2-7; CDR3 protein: CASSLGGVGAFYEQYF
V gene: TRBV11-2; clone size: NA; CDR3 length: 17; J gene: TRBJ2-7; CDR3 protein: CASSLSYRGSYIYEQCF
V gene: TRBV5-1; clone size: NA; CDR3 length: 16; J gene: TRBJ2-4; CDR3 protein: CASRQASGGAVNIQYF
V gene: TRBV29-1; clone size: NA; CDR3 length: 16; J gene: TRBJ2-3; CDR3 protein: CSVTIGAAEITDTQYF
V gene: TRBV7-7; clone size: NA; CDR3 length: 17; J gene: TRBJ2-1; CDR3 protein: CASSFRTGVSVYNEQFF
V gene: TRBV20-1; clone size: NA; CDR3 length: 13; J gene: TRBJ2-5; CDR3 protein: CSARRGGGETQYF